Below are 8 T cell receptor beta chains sequenced from a single sample in a study of T cell responses to AZD1222 COVID-19 vaccine. The repertoire was sequenced with immunoSEQ multiplex PCR; TCRdb's copy has only in-frame clones and lacks some. Here the sample spans tens of thousands of clones, around 90% being singletons. This specimen was peripheral blood, taken on day 0 of AZD1222 vaccination. These receptors all come from an adult in good health.

V usage is TRBV6-5 and J usage is TRBJ1-1, with 8 bases fitting TRBD1. The junction had 0 bases not matched to a gene; V was cut back by 8 bases and J by 1 base. Germline loops: CDR1 MNHEY, CDR2 SVGAGI. There are 12 residues in the CDR3. As DNA, the CDR3 is TGTGCCAGCGGACAGGGGAACACTGAAGCTTTCTTT. Protein sequence: CASGQGNTEAFF.

This clone occurred once. The V call is TRBV9, the J call TRBJ2-2; 10 nucleotides line up with TRBD1. CDR1 and CDR2 (germline): SGDLS, YYNGEE. Trimming at V came to 3 bases and at J to 7 bases, leaving 9 bases not matched to a gene. CDR3 length: 16 residues. For the CDR3, the DNA is TGTGCCAGCAGCGGACCGGGACAGGGGCAAATCGGGGAGCTGTTTTTT. It translates to CASSGPGQGQIGELFF.

This clone has more than one count but fewer than ten. The CDR3 region has the DNA TGTGCCAGCAGTTCTTTAGAGGGGCTAACTGGGGCCAACGTCCTGACTTTC. The encoded protein is CASSSLEGLTGANVLTF. J is TRBJ2-6 and V is TRBV28; D tentatively reads TRBD1 or TRBD2 (5 bases each). The length of the CDR3 is 17 residues. Germline values: CDR1 MDHEN, CDR2 SYDVKM. The V and J ends lost 4 bases and 2 bases respectively, with 15 bases between them.

This chain links TRBV21-1 with TRBJ2-3; TRBD1 is the table's D call and was not checked against the DNA. TRBV21-1 counts as a pseudogene. CDR3 length: 17 residues. In nucleotides, the CDR3 is TGTGCCAGCAGCAATGGGGGTAGGGCAGGGGGCACAGATACGCAGTATTTT. Translation gives CASSNGGRAGGTDTQYF.

This clone was detected only a few times. This chain connects TRBV6-4 to TRBJ2-2; D may be TRBD2 (7 bases). Per the germline V gene, CDR1 is MRHNA and CDR2 is SNTAGT. Trimming removed 3 bases at V and 7 bases at J, with 15 bases between. The CDR3 totals 15 residues. The CDR3 bases are TGTGCCAGCAGTGAGAAGGGGGGGCAAAACGGGGAGCTGTTTTTT. Its protein product is CASSEKGGQNGELFF.

The V gene is TRBV12-3 or TRBV12-4, the J gene TRBJ2-1; D is undetermined. This CDR3 region has 13 residues. V shed 4 bases and J shed 9 bases, with 13 bases lying between them. For the CDR3, the DNA is TGTGCCAGCAGTTCAACGACCGAAGGTGAGCAGTTCTTC. It is translated as CASSSTTEGEQFF.

The J gene is TRBJ2-2, the V gene TRBV29-1; 7 bases fit TRBD1. V trimming: 1 base; J trimming: 2 bases; junction bases outside the gene matches: 4. CDR1 and CDR2 (germline): SQVTM, ANQGSEA. The CDR3 extends over 15 amino acids. The CDR3 is CSVEADRVNTGELFF. In DNA form, the CDR3 reads TGCAGCGTTGAAGCCGACAGGGTAAACACCGGGGAGCTGTTTTTT.

The chain combines TRBV7-9 with TRBJ2-3; D possibly corresponds to TRBD1 (5 bases). V dropped 6 bases and J dropped 6 bases, with 13 bases sitting between them. CDR3 length: 13 residues. Germline values: CDR1 SEHNR, CDR2 FQNEAQ (reference sequence). The CDR3 DNA reads as TGTGCCAGCAGGGGGCCTTCTGAGGATACGCAGTATTTT. Its translation: CASRGPSEDTQYF.